This T cell receptor beta chain was found in a study of blood T cell repertoires in COVID-19. Study-wide context: PBMCs, B-cell-depleted T cells, or T cells were the source of the cDNA or gDNA that made up the material.

V was pared by 4 bases and J by 2 bases, with 11 bases between. Germline V CDR1 and CDR2: SEHNR, FQNEAQ (reference sequence). The CDR3 has 14 amino acids. Libraries were prepared by immunoSEQ multiplex PCR; TCRdb keeps only in-frame clonotypes and omits some of them. The sample records roughly 130,000 clones, 75% to 90% being singletons. This sequence joins TRBV7-9 and TRBJ1-1; possibly TRBD1 for D (5 bases). The receptor was derived from a woman aged 50 to 60 who had recovered from COVID-19. Source material: PBMCs or T cells enriched from blood (not recorded which). CDR3 sequence (DNA): TGTGCCAGCAGCTCCCTACAGGAAAACACTGAAGCTTTCTTT. Protein product: CASSSLQENTEAFF.